The source of this TCR beta chain is a study of CD8 T cells in ankylosing spondylitis. This clonotype has more than one count but fewer than ten. Deletions cut 10 bases from V and 1 base from J, with 22 bases between. The CDR3 is 16 residues long. The germline V gene has CDR1 LNHDA and CDR2 SQIVND (reference sequence). TCRdb reprocessed the 5' RACE reads via MiXCR and lists one record per CDR3 protein. Here the sample spans 180,000 or so distinct CDR3 sequences, 11% being singletons. The origin of this receptor is a male donor with ankylosing spondylitis or in good health (not recorded which). This chain joins TRBV19 and TRBJ1-1; weak D call: TRBD1 (6 bases). Sequencing was done on a sample of blood, either unsorted or a sorted T cell fraction (not recorded which). CDR3 amino acids: CATAPFLGGQNTEAFF. Here the CDR3 DNA reads TGTGCCACCGCCCCATTCCTTGGGGGCCAGAACACTGAAGCTTTCTTT.